Listed below are T cell receptor beta chains from one sample, sequenced in a study of shared clonotypes between healthy human individuals. Sequencing used immunoSEQ multiplex PCR; TCRdb keeps in-frame clones, though not all of them. The table shows over 2,000,000 clones, with 80% to 95% occurring only once. The sample was naive CD8+ T cells from PBMCs. These receptors all stem from a man aged 18 to 30 in good health. Some clones in this sample may be carry-over from other donors' samples. CDR3s include the opening cysteine and the closing phenylalanine or tryptophan. Fields, in order: clone size, CDR3 length, D gene, J gene, V gene, CDR3 DNA, CDR3 protein. D genes are given only for firm matches. The size entry is marked missing in some rows and otherwise reads once, few, many or a size class.

abundance: NA; len: 17; d_gene: TRBD1; j_gene: TRBJ1-5; v_gene: TRBV28; CDR3nt: TGTGCCAGCCGCGGGGACAGGGGGCGCGTTGGCAATCAGCCCCAGCATTTT; CDR3aa: CASRGDRGRVGNQPQHF
abundance: NA; len: 14; d_gene: NA; j_gene: TRBJ1-6; v_gene: TRBV4-1; CDR3nt: TGCGCCAGCAGACCAGGACACAGCAATTCACCCCTCCACTTT; CDR3aa: CASRPGHSNSPLHF
abundance: NA; len: 14; d_gene: NA; j_gene: TRBJ2-7; v_gene: TRBV9; CDR3nt: TGTGCCAGCAGCCGGAACCGGGACAACTACGAGCAGTACTTC; CDR3aa: CASSRNRDNYEQYF
abundance: NA; len: 13; d_gene: NA; j_gene: TRBJ2-7; v_gene: TRBV12-5; CDR3nt: TGTGCTAGTGCGGGGGGCAACTCCTACGAGCAGTACTTC; CDR3aa: CASAGGNSYEQYF
abundance: NA; len: 14; d_gene: NA; j_gene: TRBJ2-3; v_gene: TRBV7-2; CDR3nt: TGTGCCAGCAGCTTAGGGACCCTGTATGATGAGCAGTATTTT; CDR3aa: CASSLGTLYDEQYF
abundance: NA; len: 17; d_gene: NA; j_gene: TRBJ2-1; v_gene: TRBV15; CDR3nt: TGTGCCACCAGCAGAGATGGAAAGGGCTCTCCCTACAATGAGCAGTTCTTC; CDR3aa: CATSRDGKGSPYNEQFF
abundance: NA; len: 15; d_gene: NA; j_gene: TRBJ2-1; v_gene: TRBV30; CDR3nt: TGTGCCTGGAGTGTACGAAGGGACCCTCAGGTTTTACAGTTCTTC; CDR3aa: CAWSVRRDPQVLQFF
abundance: NA; len: 12; d_gene: NA; j_gene: TRBJ2-3; v_gene: TRBV30; CDR3nt: TGTGCCTGGAGTGTCGGGGCAGATACGCAGTATTTT; CDR3aa: CAWSVGADTQYF
abundance: few; len: 13; d_gene: NA; j_gene: TRBJ1-1; v_gene: TRBV27; CDR3nt: TGTGCCAGCCGTACAGGCCTGCGCACTGAAGCTTTCTTT; CDR3aa: CASRTGLRTEAFF
abundance: NA; len: 17; d_gene: TRBD2; j_gene: TRBJ2-6; v_gene: TRBV7-8; CDR3nt: TGTGCCAGCAGCGGACCGGGGGGGGCGGCTGGGGCCAACGTCCTGACTTTC; CDR3aa: CASSGPGGAAGANVLTF